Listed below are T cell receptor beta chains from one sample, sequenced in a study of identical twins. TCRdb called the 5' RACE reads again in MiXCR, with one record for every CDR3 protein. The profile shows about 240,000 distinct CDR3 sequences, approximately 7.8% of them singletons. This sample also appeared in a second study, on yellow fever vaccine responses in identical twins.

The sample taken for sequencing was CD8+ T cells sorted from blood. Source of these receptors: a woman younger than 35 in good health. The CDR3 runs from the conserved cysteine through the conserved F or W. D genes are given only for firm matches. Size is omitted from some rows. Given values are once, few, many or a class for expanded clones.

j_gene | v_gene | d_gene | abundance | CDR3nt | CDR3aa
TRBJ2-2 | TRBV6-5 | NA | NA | TGTGCCAGCAGTTTAGGGGGTTGGAACACCGGGGAGCTGTTTTTT | CASSLGGWNTGELFF
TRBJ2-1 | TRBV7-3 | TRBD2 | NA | TGTGCCAGCAGCTTAAGTGGCGGGAGTACGGATGAGCAGTTCTTC | CASSLSGGSTDEQFF
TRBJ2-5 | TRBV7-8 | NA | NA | TGTGCCAGCGACCCACTGGAGACCCAGTACTTC | CASDPLETQYF
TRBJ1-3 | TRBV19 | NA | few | TGTGCCACCTGCTCTGGAAACACCATATATTTT | CATCSGNTIYF
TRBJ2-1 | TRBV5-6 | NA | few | TGTGCCAGCAGCTTGGGGGTCGGGGTCCATGAGCAGTTCTTC | CASSLGVGVHEQFF
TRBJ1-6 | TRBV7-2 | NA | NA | TGTGCCAGCAGCTCTGAGACTCTTACAGAGCATAATTCACCCCTCCACTTT | CASSSETLTEHNSPLHF
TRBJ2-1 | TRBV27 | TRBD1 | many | TGTGCCAGCAGTTTAGAGGGGGCCTTTCACAATGAGCAGTTCTTC | CASSLEGAFHNEQFF
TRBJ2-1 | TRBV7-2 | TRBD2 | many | TGTGCCAGCAGCTCCTTGAGCGGGAGCTCCTACAATGAGCAGTTCTTC | CASSSLSGSSYNEQFF
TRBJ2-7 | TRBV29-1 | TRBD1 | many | TGCAGCGTGGTCGACAGGGACTCCTACGAGCAGTACTTC | CSVVDRDSYEQYF
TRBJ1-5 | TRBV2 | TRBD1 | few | TGTGCCAGCTTAGCCCAGGGGGCCGACCAGCCCCAGCATTTT | CASLAQGADQPQHF
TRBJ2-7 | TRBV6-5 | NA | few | TGTGCCAGCAGTTACGGGGTCGGAGCCGAGCAGTACTTC | CASSYGVGAEQYF
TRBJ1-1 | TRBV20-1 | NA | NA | TGCAGCGCCCTCGTCATGAACACTGAAGCTTTCTTT | CSALVMNTEAFF
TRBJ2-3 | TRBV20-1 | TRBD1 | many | TGCAGTGCTAGAGTCCTGGCCGGGACAGCAAAAGGAGATACGCAGTATTTT | CSARVLAGTAKGDTQYF
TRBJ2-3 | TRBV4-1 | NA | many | TGCGCCAGCAGCCAAGAGCCCATACTAGAATTCAGCACAGATACGCAGTATTTT | CASSQEPILEFSTDTQYF
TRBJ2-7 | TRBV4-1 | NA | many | TGCGCCAGCAGCCAAGATCGCGGATACGAGCAGTACTTC | CASSQDRGYEQYF
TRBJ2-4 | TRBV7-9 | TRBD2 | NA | TGTGCCAGCAGCCTCCTGGGGGGGTCGGCAAAAAACATTCAGTACTTC | CASSLLGGSAKNIQYF
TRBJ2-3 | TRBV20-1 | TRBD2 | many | TGCAGTGCTCGACTAGCGGGGGGCCACCCAGATACGCAGTATTTT | CSARLAGGHPDTQYF
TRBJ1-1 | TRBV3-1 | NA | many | TGTGCCAGCAGCCGAAACCAGGGGAACACTGAAGCTTTCTTT | CASSRNQGNTEAFF
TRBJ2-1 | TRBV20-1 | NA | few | TGCAGTGCTAGAGACTGGGACTTAGGCGATGAGCAGTTCTTC | CSARDWDLGDEQFF
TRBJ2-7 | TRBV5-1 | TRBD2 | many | TGCGCCAGCAGCTTGGCCGGGACTATATACGAGCAGTACTTC | CASSLAGTIYEQYF
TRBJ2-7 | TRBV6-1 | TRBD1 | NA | TGTGCCAGCAGTCCCGGGACAGTACCGACCTACGAGCAGTACTTC | CASSPGTVPTYEQYF
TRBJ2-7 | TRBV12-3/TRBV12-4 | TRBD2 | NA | TGTGCCAGCAGTCATAGCGGGAGCGGCTACGAGCAGTACTTC | CASSHSGSGYEQYF
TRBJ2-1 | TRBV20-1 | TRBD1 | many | TGCAGTATCCTTGGGACAGGGGCCTACAATGAGCAGTTCTTC | CSILGTGAYNEQFF
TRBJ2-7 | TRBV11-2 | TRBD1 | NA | TGTGCCAGCAGCCCGCGAATACTACAGGGGATTCCTGACTACGAGCAGTACTTC | CASSPRILQGIPDYEQYF
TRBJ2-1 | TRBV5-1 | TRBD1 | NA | TGCGCCAGCAGCTTGGGACAGGGGTGGGATGAGCAGTTCTTC | CASSLGQGWDEQFF
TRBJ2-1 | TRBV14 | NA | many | TGTGCCAGCAGCCAAGATCTGGGGGTACGGAGCTCCTACAATGAGCAGTTCTTC | CASSQDLGVRSSYNEQFF